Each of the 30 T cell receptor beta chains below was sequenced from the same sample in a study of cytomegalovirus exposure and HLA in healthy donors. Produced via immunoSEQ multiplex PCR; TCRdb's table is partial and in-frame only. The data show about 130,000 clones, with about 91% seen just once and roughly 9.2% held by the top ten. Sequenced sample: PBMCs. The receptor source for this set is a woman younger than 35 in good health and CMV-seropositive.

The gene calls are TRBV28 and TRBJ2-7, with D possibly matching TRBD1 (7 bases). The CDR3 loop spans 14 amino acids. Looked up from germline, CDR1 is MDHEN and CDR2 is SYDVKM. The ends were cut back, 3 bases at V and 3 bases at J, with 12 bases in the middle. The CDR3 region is CASSFSGGNYEQYF. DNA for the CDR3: TGTGCCAGCAGTTTCTCAGGGGGGAACTACGAGCAGTACTTC. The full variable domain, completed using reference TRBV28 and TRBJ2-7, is DVKVTQSSRYLVKRTGEKVFLECVQDMDHENMFWYRQDPGLGLRLIYFSYDVKMKEKGDIPEGYSVSREKKERFSLILESASTNQTSMYLCASSFSGGNYEQYFGPGTRLTVT.

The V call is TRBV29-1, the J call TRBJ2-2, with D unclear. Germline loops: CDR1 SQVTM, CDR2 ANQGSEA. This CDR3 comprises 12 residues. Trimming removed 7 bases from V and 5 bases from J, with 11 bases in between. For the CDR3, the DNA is TGCAGCGCAGCGAGTGGGACCGGGGAGCTGTTTTTT. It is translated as CSAASGTGELFF.

CDR3 in DNA: TGTGCCAGCTCACCATTCGAACAGGGAGAGACCCAGTACTTC. Residues: CASSPFEQGETQYF. The J gene is TRBJ2-5, the V gene TRBV18, with D tentatively TRBD1 (6 bases). V gave up 2 bases and J gave up 4 bases, with 11 bases separating them. The germline V gene has CDR1 KGHSH and CDR2 LQKENI. The CDR3 length is 14 residues.

The CDR3 region is CASSVGTGLPNTIYF. The CDR3 DNA reads as TGTGCCAGCAGTGTTGGGACAGGGCTTCCAAACACCATATATTTT. The chain is built from TRBV2 and TRBJ1-3, with 9 nucleotides matching TRBD1. Losses at the gene ends were 4 bases for V and 6 bases for J; bases not matched to a gene: 7. CDR3 length: 15 residues. Germline assignment: CDR1 SNHLY and CDR2 FYNNEI.

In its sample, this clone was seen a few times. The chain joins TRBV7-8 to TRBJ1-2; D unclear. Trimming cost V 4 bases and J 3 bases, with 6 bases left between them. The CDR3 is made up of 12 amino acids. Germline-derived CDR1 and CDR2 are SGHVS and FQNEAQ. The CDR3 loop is CASSYGDYGYTF. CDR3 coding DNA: TGTGCCAGCAGCTACGGTGACTATGGCTACACCTTC.

The DNA for the CDR3 is TGTGCCAGCAGGACGGGGGGGAATCTGGCTGAAGCTTTCTTT. It specifies CASRTGGNLAEAFF. The V gene is TRBV14, the J gene TRBJ1-1, with a tentative D call TRBD1 (5 bases). V dropped 6 bases and J dropped 6 bases, with 17 bases sitting between them. CDR3 length: 14 residues. The V gene's germline CDR1 is SGHDN and CDR2 FVKESK.

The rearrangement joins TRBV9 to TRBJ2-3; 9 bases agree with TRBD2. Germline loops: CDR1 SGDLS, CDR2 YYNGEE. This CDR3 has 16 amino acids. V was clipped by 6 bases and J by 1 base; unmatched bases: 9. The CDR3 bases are TGTGCCAGCACGCCTAGCGGGGAGCCTGGCACAGATACGCAGTATTTT. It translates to CASTPSGEPGTDTQYF.

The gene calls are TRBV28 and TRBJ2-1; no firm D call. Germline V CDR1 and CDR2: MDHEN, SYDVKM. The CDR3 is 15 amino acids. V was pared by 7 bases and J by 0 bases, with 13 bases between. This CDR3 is CASTQERYSYNEQFF. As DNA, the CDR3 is TGTGCCAGCACGCAAGAACGGTACTCCTACAATGAGCAGTTCTTC. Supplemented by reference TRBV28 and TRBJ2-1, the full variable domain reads DVKVTQSSRYLVKRTGEKVFLECVQDMDHENMFWYRQDPGLGLRLIYFSYDVKMKEKGDIPEGYSVSREKKERFSLILESASTNQTSMYLCASTQERYSYNEQFFGPGTRLTVL.

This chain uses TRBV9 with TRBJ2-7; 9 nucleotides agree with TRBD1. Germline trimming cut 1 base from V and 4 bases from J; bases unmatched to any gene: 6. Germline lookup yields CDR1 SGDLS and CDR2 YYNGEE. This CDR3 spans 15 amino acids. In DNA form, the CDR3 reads TGTGCCAGCAGCGTATCCGACAGGGGGTATTACGAGCAGTACTTC. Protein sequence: CASSVSDRGYYEQYF. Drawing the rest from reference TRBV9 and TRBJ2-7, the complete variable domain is DSGVTQTPKHLITATGQRVTLRCSPRSGDLSVYWYQQSLDQGLQFLIQYYNGEERAKGNILERFSAQQFPDLHSELNLSSLELGDSALYFCASSVSDRGYYEQYFGPGTRLTVT.

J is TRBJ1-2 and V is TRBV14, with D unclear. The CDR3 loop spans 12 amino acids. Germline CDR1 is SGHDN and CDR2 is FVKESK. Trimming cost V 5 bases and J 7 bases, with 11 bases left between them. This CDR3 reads CASSSRRGGYTF. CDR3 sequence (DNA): TGTGCCAGCAGCTCTCGCAGAGGTGGCTACACCTTC.

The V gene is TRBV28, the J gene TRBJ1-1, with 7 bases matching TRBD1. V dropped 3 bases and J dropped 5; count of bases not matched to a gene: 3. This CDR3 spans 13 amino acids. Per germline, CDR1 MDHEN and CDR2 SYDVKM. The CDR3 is CASSLTGRTEAFF. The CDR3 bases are TGTGCCAGCAGTTTGACAGGGAGGACTGAAGCTTTCTTT. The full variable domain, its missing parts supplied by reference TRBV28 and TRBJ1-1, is DVKVTQSSRYLVKRTGEKVFLECVQDMDHENMFWYRQDPGLGLRLIYFSYDVKMKEKGDIPEGYSVSREKKERFSLILESASTNQTSMYLCASSLTGRTEAFFGQGTRLTVV.

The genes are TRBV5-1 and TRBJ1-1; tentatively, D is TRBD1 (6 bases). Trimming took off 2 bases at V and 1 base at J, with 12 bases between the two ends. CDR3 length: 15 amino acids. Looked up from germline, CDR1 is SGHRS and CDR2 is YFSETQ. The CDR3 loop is CASSFTQTGNTEAFF. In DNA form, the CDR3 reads TGCGCCAGCAGCTTTACCCAGACAGGGAACACTGAAGCTTTCTTT.

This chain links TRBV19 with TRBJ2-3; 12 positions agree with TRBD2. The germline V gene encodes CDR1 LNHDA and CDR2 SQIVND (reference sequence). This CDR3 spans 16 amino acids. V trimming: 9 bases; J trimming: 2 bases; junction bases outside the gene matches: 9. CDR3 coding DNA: TGTGCCAGCTCCTTGAGACTAGCGGGGGTCACAGATACGCAGTATTTT. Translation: CASSLRLAGVTDTQYF.

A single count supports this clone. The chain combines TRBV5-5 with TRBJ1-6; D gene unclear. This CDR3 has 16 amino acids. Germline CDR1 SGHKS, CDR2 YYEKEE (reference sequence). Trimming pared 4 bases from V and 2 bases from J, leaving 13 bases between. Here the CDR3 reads CASSGEMQPYNSPLHF. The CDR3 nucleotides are TGTGCCAGCAGCGGGGAGATGCAGCCCTATAATTCACCCCTCCACTTT.

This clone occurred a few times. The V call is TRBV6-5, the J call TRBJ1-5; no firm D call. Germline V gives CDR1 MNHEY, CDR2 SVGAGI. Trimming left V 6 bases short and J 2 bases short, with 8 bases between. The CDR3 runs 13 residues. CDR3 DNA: TGTGCCAGCAGGGAGATTGGCAATCAGCCCCAGCATTTT. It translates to CASREIGNQPQHF.

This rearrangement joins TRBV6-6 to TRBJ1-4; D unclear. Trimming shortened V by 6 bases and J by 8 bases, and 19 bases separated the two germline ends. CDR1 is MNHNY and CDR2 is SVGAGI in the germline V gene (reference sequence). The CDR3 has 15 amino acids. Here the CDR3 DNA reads TGTGCCAGCAGGCCCCTCCAACTATCGGGGGAAAAACTGTTTTTT. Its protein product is CASRPLQLSGEKLFF.

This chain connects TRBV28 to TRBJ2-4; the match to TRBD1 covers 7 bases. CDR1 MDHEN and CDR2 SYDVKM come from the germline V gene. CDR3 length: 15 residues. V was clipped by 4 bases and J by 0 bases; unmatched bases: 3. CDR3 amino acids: CASSWDRLAKNIQYF. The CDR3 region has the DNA TGTGCCAGCAGTTGGGACAGACTAGCCAAAAACATTCAGTACTTC. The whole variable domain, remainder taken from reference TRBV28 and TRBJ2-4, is DVKVTQSSRYLVKRTGEKVFLECVQDMDHENMFWYRQDPGLGLRLIYFSYDVKMKEKGDIPEGYSVSREKKERFSLILESASTNQTSMYLCASSWDRLAKNIQYFGAGTRLSVL.

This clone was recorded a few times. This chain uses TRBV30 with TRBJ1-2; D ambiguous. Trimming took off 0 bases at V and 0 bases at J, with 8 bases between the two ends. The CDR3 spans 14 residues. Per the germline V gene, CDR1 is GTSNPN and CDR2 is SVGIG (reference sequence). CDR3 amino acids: CAWSVSRTNYGYTF. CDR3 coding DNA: TGTGCCTGGAGTGTAAGCCGTACTAACTATGGCTACACCTTC.

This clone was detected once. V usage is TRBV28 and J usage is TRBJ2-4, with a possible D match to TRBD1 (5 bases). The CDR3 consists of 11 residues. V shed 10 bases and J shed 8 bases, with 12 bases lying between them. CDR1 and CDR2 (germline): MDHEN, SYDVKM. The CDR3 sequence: CATRQQDIQYF. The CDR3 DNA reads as TGTGCCACAAGACAGCAGGACATTCAGTACTTC.

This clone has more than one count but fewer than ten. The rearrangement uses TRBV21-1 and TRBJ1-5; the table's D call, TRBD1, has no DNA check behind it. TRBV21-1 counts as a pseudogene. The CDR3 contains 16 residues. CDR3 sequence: CASSKVSRGFEQPQHF. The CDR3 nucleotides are TGTGCCAGCAGCAAAGTATCGAGGGGGTTCGAGCAGCCCCAGCATTTT.

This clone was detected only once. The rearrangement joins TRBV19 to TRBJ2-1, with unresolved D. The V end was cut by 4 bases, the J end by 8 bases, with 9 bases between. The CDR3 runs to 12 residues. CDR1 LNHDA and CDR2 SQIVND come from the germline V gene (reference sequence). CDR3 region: CASSRDVHEQFF. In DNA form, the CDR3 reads TGTGCCAGTAGTAGAGACGTCCATGAGCAGTTCTTC.

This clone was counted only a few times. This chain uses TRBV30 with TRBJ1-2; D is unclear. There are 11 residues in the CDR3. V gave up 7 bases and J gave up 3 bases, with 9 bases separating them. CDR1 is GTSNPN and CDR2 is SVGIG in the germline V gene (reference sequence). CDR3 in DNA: TGTGCCTTTGACCGGGACTATGGCTACACCTTC. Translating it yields CAFDRDYGYTF.

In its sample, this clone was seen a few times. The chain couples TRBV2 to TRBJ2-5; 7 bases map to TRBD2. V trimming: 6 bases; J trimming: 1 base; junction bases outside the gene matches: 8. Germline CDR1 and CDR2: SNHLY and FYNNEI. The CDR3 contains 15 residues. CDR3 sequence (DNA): TGTGCCAGCAGCTCACCGGGACTACCCCAAGAGACCCAGTACTTC. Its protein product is CASSSPGLPQETQYF.

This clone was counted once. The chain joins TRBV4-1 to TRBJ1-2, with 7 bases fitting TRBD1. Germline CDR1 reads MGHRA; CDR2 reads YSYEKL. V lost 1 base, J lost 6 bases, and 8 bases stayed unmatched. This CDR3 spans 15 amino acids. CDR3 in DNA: TGCGCCAGCAGCCAAGTGCACAGGGGAGGAGATGGCTACACCTTC. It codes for CASSQVHRGGDGYTF.

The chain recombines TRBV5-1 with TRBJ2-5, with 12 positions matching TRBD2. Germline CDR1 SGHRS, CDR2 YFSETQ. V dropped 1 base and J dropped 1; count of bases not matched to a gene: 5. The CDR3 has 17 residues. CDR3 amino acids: CASSLRGLAGSQETQYF. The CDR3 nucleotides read TGCGCCAGCAGCTTGAGGGGACTAGCGGGCTCCCAAGAGACCCAGTACTTC.

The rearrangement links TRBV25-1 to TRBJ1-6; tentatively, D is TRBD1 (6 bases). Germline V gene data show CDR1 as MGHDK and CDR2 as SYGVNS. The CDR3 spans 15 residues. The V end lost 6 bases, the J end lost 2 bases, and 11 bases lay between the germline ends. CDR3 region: CASRETGPYNSPLHF. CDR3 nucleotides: TGTGCCAGCAGGGAGACAGGCCCCTATAATTCACCCCTCCACTTT.

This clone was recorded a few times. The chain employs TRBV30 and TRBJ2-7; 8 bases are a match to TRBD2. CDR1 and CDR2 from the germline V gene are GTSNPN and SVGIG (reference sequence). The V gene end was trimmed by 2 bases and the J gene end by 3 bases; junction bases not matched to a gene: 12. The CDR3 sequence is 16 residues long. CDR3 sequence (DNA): TGTGCCTGGAGTTCAGGATCCCGGGGGGGGAGCTACGAGCAGTACTTC. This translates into CAWSSGSRGGSYEQYF.

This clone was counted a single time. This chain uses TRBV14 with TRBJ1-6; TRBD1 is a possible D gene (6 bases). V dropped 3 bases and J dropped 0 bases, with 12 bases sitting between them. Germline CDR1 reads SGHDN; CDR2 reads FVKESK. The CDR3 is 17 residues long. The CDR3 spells CASSHADRSSYNSPLHF. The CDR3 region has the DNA TGTGCCAGCAGCCACGCTGACAGGAGCTCCTATAATTCACCCCTCCACTTT.

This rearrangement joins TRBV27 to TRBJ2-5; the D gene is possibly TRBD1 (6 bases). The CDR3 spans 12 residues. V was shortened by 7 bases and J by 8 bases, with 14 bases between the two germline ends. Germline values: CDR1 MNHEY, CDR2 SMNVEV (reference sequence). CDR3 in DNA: TGTGCCAGCAAGGACATAGGGGGAACCCAGTACTTC. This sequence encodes CASKDIGGTQYF.

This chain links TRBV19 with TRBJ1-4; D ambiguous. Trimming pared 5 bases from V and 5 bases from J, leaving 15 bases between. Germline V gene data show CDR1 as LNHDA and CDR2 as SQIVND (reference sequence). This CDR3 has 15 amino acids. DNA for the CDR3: TGTGCCAGTAGTGTGGGGAGGGCCGAAAATGAAAAACTGTTTTTT. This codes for CASSVGRAENEKLFF.